This T cell receptor beta chain was retrieved from a study of T cell changes during pregnancy in multiple sclerosis. Here immunoSEQ multiplex PCR was the method, and the copy in TCRdb shows in-frame clones only, minus some. This table has tens of thousands of clones, approximately 92% appearing once. This CDR3 comprises 15 residues. The germline V gene encodes CDR1 SGHRS and CDR2 YFSETQ. Trimming removed 4 bases from V and 6 bases from J; junction bases left unmatched: 7. The rearrangement uses TRBV5-1 and TRBJ2-1; 10 bases line up with TRBD1. This material consisted of peripheral blood, taken in the third trimester of pregnancy. The TCR sequence derives from a female donor in good health, enrolled as a control in a pregnancy study. The CDR3 spells CASSPGTGELNEQFF. For the CDR3, the DNA is TGCGCCAGCAGCCCCGGGACAGGGGAACTCAATGAGCAGTTCTTC.